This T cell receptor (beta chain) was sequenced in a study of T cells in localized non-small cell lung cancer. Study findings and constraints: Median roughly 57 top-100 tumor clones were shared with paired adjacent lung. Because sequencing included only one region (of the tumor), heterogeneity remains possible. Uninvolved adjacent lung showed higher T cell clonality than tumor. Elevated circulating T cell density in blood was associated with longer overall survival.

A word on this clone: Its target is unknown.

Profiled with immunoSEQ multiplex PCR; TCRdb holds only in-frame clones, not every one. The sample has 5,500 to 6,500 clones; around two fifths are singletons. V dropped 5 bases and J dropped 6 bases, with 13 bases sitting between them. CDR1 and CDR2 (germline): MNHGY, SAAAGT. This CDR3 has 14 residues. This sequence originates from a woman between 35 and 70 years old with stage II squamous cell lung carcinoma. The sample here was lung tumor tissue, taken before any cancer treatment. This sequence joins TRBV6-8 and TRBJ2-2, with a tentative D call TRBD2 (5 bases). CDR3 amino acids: CASSGEGSAGELFF. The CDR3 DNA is TGTGCCAGCAGTGGGGAAGGGAGCGCCGGGGAGCTGTTTTTT.